Reported below is one TCR beta chain. TCRdb re-called the 5' RACE reads with MiXCR, one entry per CDR3 protein. The sample comprises tens of thousands of distinct CDR3 sequences, roughly 9.7% of which are singletons, and 8.6% rests with the top ten. This sample is part of a study of early T cells in non-severe SARS-CoV-2 infection. The wider study: Investigators sequenced bulk RNA drawn from unsorted whole blood, and chains remained unpaired.

The CDR3 has 17 residues. V lost 2 bases to trimming and J lost 0 bases, with 11 bases between them. From germline, CDR1 is PRHDT and CDR2 FYEKMQ (reference sequence). The specimen was whole blood. This TCR was sampled from an adult who was a healthcare worker with PCR-confirmed SARS-CoV-2 infection or an uninfected control (not recorded which). This rearrangement joins TRBV13 to TRBJ2-6, with D maybe TRBD1 (6 bases). The CDR3 is CASSLPRTDSGANVLTF. CDR3 bases: TGTGCCAGCAGCTTACCGAGGACAGACTCTGGGGCCAACGTCCTGACTTTC.